The 21 T cell receptor beta chains below all came from one sample that was sequenced in a study of a mutant IDH1 vaccine in newly diagnosed glioma. As for time point: week 35, safety follow-up. In the vaccine, a single dose held 300 ug of the mutant IDH1 20-mer peptide, along with topical imiquimod. Their specific antigens are unknown. Using immunoSEQ multiplex PCR, the repertoire was profiled, and TCRdb retains in-frame clones only, with some absent. The sample contains tens of thousands of clones, 84% of which appear only once. The sample here was PBMCs, taken from a glioma patient whose treatment included an IDH1 peptide vaccine. The receptor set was obtained from a man between 18 and 29 years old with glioma.

This chain connects TRBV4-2 to TRBJ2-5; 7 bases are shared with TRBD2. The V gene's germline CDR1 is LGHNA and CDR2 YNFKEQ. V trimming: 0 bases; J trimming: 5 bases; junction bases outside the gene matches: 9. The CDR3 is 16 amino acids. CDR3 nucleotide sequence: TGTGCCAGCAGCCAAGATCAGACTAGCAGAGCGGAGACCCAGTACTTC. Protein: CASSQDQTSRAETQYF.

This clone was counted between two and nine times. Compared with germline, one end of the junction differs, possibly owing to a read error. The rearrangement uses TRBV7-7 and TRBJ1-1, with D unclear. Germline CDR1 and CDR2: SSHAT and FNYEAQ (reference sequence). There are 13 residues in the CDR3. In DNA form, the CDR3 reads TGTGCTAGCAGCCGGACGGTGAACACTGAAGCTTTCTTT. Its protein product is CASSRTVNTEAFF.

V gene TRBV19 combines with J gene TRBJ1-1; a possible D gene is TRBD1 (6 bases). The V gene lost 11 bases and the J gene lost 11 bases, with 18 bases spanning the gap. From germline, CDR1 is LNHDA and CDR2 SQIVND (reference sequence). This CDR3 has 11 residues. The CDR3 sequence is CASQQGVFAFF. The CDR3 DNA reads TGTGCCTCACAACAGGGAGTGTTTGCTTTCTTT.

This chain joins TRBV5-1 and TRBJ1-2; D is undetermined. The V gene lost 2 bases and the J gene lost 4 bases, with 12 bases spanning the gap. The germline V gene encodes CDR1 SGHRS and CDR2 YFSETQ. This CDR3 comprises 14 residues. The DNA of the CDR3 is TGCGCCAGCAGCTTCGCTGGACCAAGCTATGGCTACACCTTC. This encodes CASSFAGPSYGYTF.

CDR3 loop: CSVEVRTGATNYGYTF. The DNA for the CDR3 is TGCAGCGTTGAAGTCAGGACAGGGGCAACAAACTATGGCTACACCTTC. The V call is TRBV29-1, the J call TRBJ1-2, with 9 bases that match TRBD1. The ends lost 1 base at V and 2 bases at J; junction bases unmatched: 8. This CDR3 has 16 amino acids. Germline V lookup: CDR1 SQVTM, CDR2 ANQGSEA.

The chain uses TRBV19 and TRBJ1-1; 7 nucleotides agree with TRBD1. The germline gives CDR1 LNHDA, CDR2 SQIVND (reference sequence). This CDR3 contains 13 residues. The V segment lost 3 bases and the J segment 11 bases; nucleotides outside the gene matches: 9. CDR3: CASSMVEGAGAFF. Written as DNA, the CDR3 is TGTGCCAGTAGTATGGTTGAGGGGGCTGGGGCTTTCTTT.

CDR3 residues: CASSVSGIQPQHF. The CDR3 DNA follows: TGTGCCAGCAGCGTATCAGGGATTCAGCCCCAGCATTTT. The chain combines TRBV5-6 with TRBJ1-5; a weak D match, TRBD1 (5 bases). Germline CDR1 and CDR2: SGHDT and YYEEEE. Trimming pared 4 bases from V and 6 bases from J, leaving 11 bases between. The CDR3 is 13 amino acids. Full variable domain (remainder filled in from reference TRBV5-6 and TRBJ1-5): DAGVTQSPTHLIKTRGQQVTLRCSPKSGHDTVSWYQQALGQGPQFIFQYYEEEERQRGNFPDRFSGHQFPNYSSELNVNALLLGDSALYLCASSVSGIQPQHFGDGTRLSIL.

The V gene is TRBV13, the J gene TRBJ1-2; D remains unclear. The CDR3 is 16 amino acids. The V gene's germline CDR1 is PRHDT and CDR2 FYEKMQ (reference sequence). Between the trimmed V and J ends, which lost 3 bases and 5 bases, there was a span of 19 bases. For the CDR3, the DNA is TGTGCCAGCAGCTTTTTCATCCCAGGCGGAAAATATGGCTACACCTTC. Protein sequence: CASSFFIPGGKYGYTF.

The DNA of the CDR3 is TGTGCCAGTAGTATGACAGGGGGCTATGGCTACACCTTC. Protein product: CASSMTGGYGYTF. The rearrangement uses TRBV19 and TRBJ1-2, with 9 bases fitting TRBD1. Germline V lookup: CDR1 LNHDA, CDR2 SQIVND (reference sequence). This CDR3 region has 13 residues. Losses at the gene ends were 3 bases for V and 4 bases for J; bases not matched to a gene: 0.

This clone has only a few counts. The J gene is TRBJ1-1, the V gene TRBV19; D gene uncertain. The CDR3 loop spans 14 amino acids. Germline assignment: CDR1 LNHDA and CDR2 SQIVND (reference sequence). Trimming shortened V by 8 bases and J by 0 bases, and 13 bases separated the two germline ends. CDR3 residues: CASWGGTVNTEAFF. Written as DNA, the CDR3 is TGTGCCAGTTGGGGAGGTACTGTGAACACTGAAGCTTTCTTT.

This clone appeared a single time. The chain carries TRBV30 and TRBJ2-3; 9 bases map to TRBD2. The CDR3 is made up of 15 amino acids. The V gene's germline CDR1 is GTSNPN and CDR2 SVGIG (reference sequence). Trimming took 1 base from V and 2 from J; bases not matched to a gene: 4. CDR3 sequence (DNA): TGTGCCTGGAGTGAGACTAGCGGAATCACAGATACGCAGTATTTT. It codes for CAWSETSGITDTQYF. The full variable domain, in which reference TRBV30 and TRBJ2-3 provide the parts outside the CDR3, is SQTIHQWPATLVQPVGSPLSLECTVEGTSNPNLYWYRQAAGRGLQLLFYSVGIGQISSEVPQNLSASRPQDRQFILSSKKLLLSDSGFYLCAWSETSGITDTQYFGPGTRLTVL.

V usage is TRBV28 and J usage is TRBJ2-7, with a possible D match to TRBD2 (6 bases). Looked up from germline, CDR1 is MDHEN and CDR2 is SYDVKM. The CDR3 runs to 11 residues. The V end was cut by 6 bases, the J end by 7 bases, with 10 bases between. The CDR3 DNA follows: TGTGCCAGCAGGGAGGGCAGGGAGCAGTACTTC. This sequence encodes CASREGREQYF.

J is TRBJ2-1 and V is TRBV5-1, with unresolved D. Per the germline V gene, CDR1 is SGHRS and CDR2 is YFSETQ. CDR3 size: 12 residues. The germline V and J ends were trimmed by 3 bases and 5 bases, with 6 bases remaining between them. The CDR3: CASSWQDNEQFF. In DNA, the CDR3 is TGCGCCAGCAGCTGGCAGGACAATGAGCAGTTCTTC.

As for this clone: An end of the junction differs from the germline gene, which may be a read error. The J gene is TRBJ1-2, the V gene TRBV20-1; D unresolved. Germline V gene sequence: CDR1 DFQATT, CDR2 SNEGSKA (reference sequence). CDR3 length equals 8 residues. The CDR3, as DNA: TGCAGTGCTAGTAACCGATTCTTC. Protein product: CSASNRFF.

This sequence joins TRBV15 and TRBJ2-7; D gene ambiguous. CDR3 length equals 14 residues. The germline V gene has CDR1 LNHNV and CDR2 YYDKDF (reference sequence). The V end lost 4 bases, the J end lost 2 bases, and 12 bases lay between the germline ends. The CDR3 region is CATSTRSGPYEQYF. The DNA of the CDR3 is TGTGCCACCAGCACCCGATCCGGGCCCTACGAGCAGTACTTC.

The chain recombines TRBV7-9 with TRBJ1-1; the D is unclear. Per germline, CDR1 SEHNR and CDR2 FQNEAQ (reference sequence). Deletions cut 10 bases from V and 1 base from J, with 10 bases between. The CDR3 sequence is 12 residues long. The CDR3 reads CAIPVGNTEAFF. DNA of the CDR3: TGTGCCATCCCTGTGGGGAACACTGAAGCTTTCTTT. The full variable domain, its missing parts supplied by reference TRBV7-9 and TRBJ1-1, is DTGVSQNPRHKITKRGQNVTFRCDPISEHNRLYWYRQTLGQGPEFLTYFQNEAQLEKSRLLSDRFSAERPKGSFSTLEIQRTEQGDSAMYLCAIPVGNTEAFFGQGTRLTVV.

The chain couples TRBV6-6 to TRBJ1-4; 8 bases align to TRBD1. The ends lost 4 bases at V and 7 bases at J; junction bases unmatched: 8. Germline CDR1 is MNHNY and CDR2 is SVGAGI (reference sequence). The CDR3 runs 15 residues. Here the CDR3 reads CASSSETGVAEKLFF. The CDR3 DNA follows: TGTGCCAGCAGTTCCGAGACAGGGGTGGCTGAAAAACTGTTTTTT.

V and J are TRBV6-6 and TRBJ1-2; D gene ambiguous. CDR1 is MNHNY and CDR2 is SVGAGI in the germline V gene (reference sequence). This CDR3 is built from 13 residues. The V and J ends lost 0 bases and 7 bases respectively, with 9 bases between them. The DNA for the CDR3 is TGTGCCAGCAGTTACTCTGAAGGGTTTGGCTACACCTTC. Residues: CASSYSEGFGYTF.

The V gene is TRBV18, the J gene TRBJ2-7; 8 nucleotides agree with TRBD1. Germline CDR1 and CDR2: KGHSH and LQKENI. The CDR3 is made up of 14 amino acids. Germline trimming cut 3 bases from V and 2 bases from J; bases unmatched to any gene: 3. CDR3 bases: TGTGCCAGCTCACCCGGGACAGGACCCTACGAGCAGTACTTC. Amino acid sequence: CASSPGTGPYEQYF. The full variable domain, its missing parts supplied by reference TRBV18 and TRBJ2-7, is NAGVMQNPRHLVRRRGQEARLRCSPMKGHSHVYWYRQLPEEGLKFMVYLQKENIIDESGMPKERFSAEFPKEGPSILRIQQVVRGDSAAYFCASSPGTGPYEQYFGPGTRLTVT.

The V and J genes are TRBV28 and TRBJ2-7; D assignment may be TRBD1 or TRBD2 (5 bases each). The CDR3 length is 12 residues. V dropped 0 bases and J dropped 6 bases, with 6 bases sitting between them. CDR1 MDHEN and CDR2 SYDVKM come from the germline V gene. The CDR3 protein is CASSLWGTEQYF. The CDR3 DNA reads as TGTGCCAGCAGTTTATGGGGGACCGAGCAGTACTTC. The full variable domain, its missing parts supplied by reference TRBV28 and TRBJ2-7, is DVKVTQSSRYLVKRTGEKVFLECVQDMDHENMFWYRQDPGLGLRLIYFSYDVKMKEKGDIPEGYSVSREKKERFSLILESASTNQTSMYLCASSLWGTEQYFGPGTRLTVT.

V and J are TRBV4-1 and TRBJ2-1, with TRBD2 identical over 12 bases. The CDR3 is 16 residues long. The junction had 1 base not matched to a gene; V was cut back by 1 base and J by 3 bases. From germline, CDR1 is MGHRA and CDR2 YSYEKL. Written as DNA, the CDR3 is TGCGCCAGCAGCCAAGCGGGACTAGCGGGCTACAATGAGCAGTTCTTC. It translates to CASSQAGLAGYNEQFF.